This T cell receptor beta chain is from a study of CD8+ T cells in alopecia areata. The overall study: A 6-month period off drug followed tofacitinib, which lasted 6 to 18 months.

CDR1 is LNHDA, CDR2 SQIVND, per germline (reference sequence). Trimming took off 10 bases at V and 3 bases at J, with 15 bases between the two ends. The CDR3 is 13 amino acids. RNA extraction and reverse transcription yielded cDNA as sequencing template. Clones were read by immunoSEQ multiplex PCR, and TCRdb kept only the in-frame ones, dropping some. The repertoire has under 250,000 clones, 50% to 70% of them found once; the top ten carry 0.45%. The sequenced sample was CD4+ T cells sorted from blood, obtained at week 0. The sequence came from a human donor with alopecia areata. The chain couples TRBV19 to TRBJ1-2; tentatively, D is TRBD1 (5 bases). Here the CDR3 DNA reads TGTGCCACCTCCAGGGTACAGGACTATGGCTACACCTTC. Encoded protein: CATSRVQDYGYTF. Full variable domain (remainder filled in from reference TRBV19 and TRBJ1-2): DGGITQSPKYLFRKEGQNVTLSCEQNLNHDAMYWYRQDPGQGLRLIYYSQIVNDFQKGDIAEGYSVSREKKESFPLTVTSAQKNPTAFYLCATSRVQDYGYTFGSGTRLTVV.